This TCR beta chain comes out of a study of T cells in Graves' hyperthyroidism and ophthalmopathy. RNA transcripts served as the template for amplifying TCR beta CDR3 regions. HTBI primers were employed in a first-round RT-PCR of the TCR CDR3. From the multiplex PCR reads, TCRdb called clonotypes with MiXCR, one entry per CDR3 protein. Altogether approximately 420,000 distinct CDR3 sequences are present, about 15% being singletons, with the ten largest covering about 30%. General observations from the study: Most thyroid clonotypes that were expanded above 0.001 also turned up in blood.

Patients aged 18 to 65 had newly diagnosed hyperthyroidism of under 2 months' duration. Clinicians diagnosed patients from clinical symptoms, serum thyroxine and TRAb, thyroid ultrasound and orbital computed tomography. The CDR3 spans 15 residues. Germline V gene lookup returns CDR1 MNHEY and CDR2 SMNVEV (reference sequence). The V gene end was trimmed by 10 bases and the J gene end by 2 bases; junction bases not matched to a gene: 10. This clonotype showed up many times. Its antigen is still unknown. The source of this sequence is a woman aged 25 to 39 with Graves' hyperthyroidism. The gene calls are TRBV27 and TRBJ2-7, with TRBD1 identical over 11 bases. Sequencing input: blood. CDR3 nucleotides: TGTGCCACCGCCCCAGGGACAGGGGGGACCTACGAGCAGTACTTC. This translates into CATAPGTGGTYEQYF.